These T cell receptor beta chains were read from a single sample in a study of cytomegalovirus exposure and HLA in healthy donors. Produced via immunoSEQ multiplex PCR; TCRdb's table is partial and in-frame only. The sample lists approximately 140,000 clones; over 60% were seen once. The source material was PBMCs. All receptors come from a male donor in good health and CMV-seropositive. The CDR3 runs from the conserved cysteine through the conserved F or W. A D gene is named only where the DNA matches it firmly. Rows may omit the clone size; those that give it use once, few, many or a size class.

TRBV10-3,TRBJ2-3,TRBD1,.,CAISGTGGSTDTQYF,TGTGCCATCAGTGGGACAGGAGGCAGCACAGATACGCAGTATTTT
TRBV6-6,TRBJ2-3,TRBD2,.,CASTLVAGLGADTQYF,TGTGCCAGCACCCTTGTAGCGGGCCTGGGCGCAGATACGCAGTATTTT
TRBV29-1,TRBJ2-3,.,.,CSVEDQLAETDTQYF,TGCAGCGTTGAAGATCAACTAGCAGAAACAGATACGCAGTATTTT
TRBV7-2,TRBJ2-7,.,.,CASSFRGYEQYF,TGTGCCAGCAGCTTTAGGGGATACGAGCAGTACTTC
TRBV7-3,TRBJ2-3,.,.,CASSLMPGRVDTQYF,TGTGCCAGCAGCTTAATGCCTGGGAGAGTGGATACGCAGTATTTT
TRBV4-1,TRBJ2-1,.,.,CASSQDGQEGYYEQFF,TGCGCCAGCAGCCAAGATGGACAGGAGGGCTACTATGAGCAGTTCTTC
TRBV6-5,TRBJ1-6,TRBD1,.,CASSRQGPNSPLHF,TGTGCCAGCAGCAGACAGGGGCCCAATTCACCCCTCCACTTT
TRBV28,TRBJ2-1,TRBD1,.,CASSRDRGVNEQFF,TGTGCCAGTTCCCGGGACAGGGGGGTGAATGAGCAGTTCTTC
TRBV6-5,TRBJ1-2,.,.,CASSRTFRDGYTF,TGTGCCAGCAGCCGAACATTCAGGGATGGCTACACCTTC
TRBV15,TRBJ1-5,.,.,CATSRAGGNQPQHF,TGTGCCACCAGCAGAGCAGGGGGCAATCAGCCCCAGCATTTT
TRBV5-1,TRBJ1-4,TRBD1,.,CASSRGQAEKLFF,TGCGCCAGCAGCCGTGGACAGGCCGAAAAACTGTTTTTT
TRBV27,TRBJ2-1,TRBD2,.,CASSLAGAYNEQFF,TGTGCCAGCAGTTTAGCGGGAGCCTACAATGAGCAGTTCTTC
TRBV28,TRBJ2-1,.,.,CASSLSGSYNEQFF,TGTGCCAGCAGTTTATCTGGCAGTTACAATGAGCAGTTCTTC
TRBV5-4,TRBJ2-5,TRBD1,once,CASRASGTGGAVTQYF,TGTGCCAGCAGAGCGTCCGGGACAGGGGGCGCGGTGACCCAGTACTTC
TRBV13,TRBJ2-2,TRBD2,.,CASSLLGLPLGELFF,TGTGCCAGCAGCTTATTGGGACTACCTCTCGGGGAGCTGTTTTTT
TRBV5-1,TRBJ2-2,.,few,CASSEGGTEDGELFF,TGCGCCAGCAGCGAGGGCGGGACGGAGGACGGGGAGCTGTTTTTT
TRBV19,TRBJ2-3,.,.,CASSTPGGTDTQYF,TGTGCCAGTAGTACCCCAGGGGGCACAGATACGCAGTATTTT
TRBV19,TRBJ1-1,.,.,CAKCPGANTEAFF,TGTGCCAAGTGCCCTGGGGCGAACACTGAAGCTTTCTTT
TRBV14,TRBJ1-1,.,.,CASSQYPRSNTEAFF,TGTGCCAGCAGCCAATACCCCCGCAGTAACACTGAAGCTTTCTTT
TRBV11-2,TRBJ2-3,TRBD2,.,CASIRAGPRPDTQYF,TGTGCCAGCATCAGAGCGGGGCCTCGGCCAGATACGCAGTATTTT
TRBV15,TRBJ2-7,.,.,CATSRDLGGDGSYEQYF,TGTGCCACCAGCAGAGATCTCGGCGGGGATGGGTCCTACGAGCAGTACTTC
TRBV19,TRBJ2-3,.,.,CASSPPSDLTDTQYF,TGTGCCAGTAGTCCCCCTAGCGATCTCACAGATACGCAGTATTTT
TRBV6-5,TRBJ1-6,TRBD1,.,CASSYQSGGSNSPLHF,TGTGCCAGCAGTTACCAGTCAGGGGGATCTAATTCACCCCTCCACTTT
TRBV9,TRBJ2-3,.,.,CASSVIGREQTDTQYF,TGTGCCAGCAGCGTAATTGGTCGGGAGCAAACGGATACGCAGTATTTT
TRBV7-2,TRBJ2-3,TRBD1,.,CASTWDRDADTQYF,TGTGCCAGCACCTGGGACAGGGACGCAGATACGCAGTATTTT
TRBV29-1,TRBJ2-3,.,.,CSVESILRTDTQYF,TGCAGCGTTGAGTCTATTTTACGAACAGATACGCAGTATTTT
TRBV7-6,TRBJ1-2,TRBD1,.,CASSLDRGYGYTF,TGTGCCAGCAGCTTAGACAGGGGCTATGGCTACACCTTC